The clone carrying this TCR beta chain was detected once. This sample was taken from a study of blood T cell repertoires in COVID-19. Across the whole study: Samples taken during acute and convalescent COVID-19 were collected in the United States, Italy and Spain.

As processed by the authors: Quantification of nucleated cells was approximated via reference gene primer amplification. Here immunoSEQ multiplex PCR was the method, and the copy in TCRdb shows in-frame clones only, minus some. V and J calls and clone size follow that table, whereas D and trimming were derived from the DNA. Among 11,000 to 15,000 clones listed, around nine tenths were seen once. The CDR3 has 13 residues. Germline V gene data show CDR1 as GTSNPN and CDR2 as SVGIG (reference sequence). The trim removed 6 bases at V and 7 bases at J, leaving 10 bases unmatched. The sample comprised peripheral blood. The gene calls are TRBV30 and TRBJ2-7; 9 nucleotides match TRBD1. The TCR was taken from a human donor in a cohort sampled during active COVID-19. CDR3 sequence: CACETGGAWEQYF. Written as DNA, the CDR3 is TGTGCCTGCGAAACAGGGGGCGCGTGGGAGCAGTACTTC.